What follows is one T cell receptor beta chain and its context. As yet, its antigen is unknown. This sample was included in a study of OX40 agonist ivuxolimab in advanced cancers. About the research overall: Patients received ivuxolimab, an agonistic anti-OX40 (CD134) antibody. Dosing consisted of intravenous ivuxolimab at 0.01 to 10 mg/kg every 2 weeks.

Trimming took off 3 bases at V and 8 bases at J, with 5 bases between the two ends. The CDR3 runs 11 residues. Germline loops: CDR1 MNHEY, CDR2 SVGAGI. Overall study results and limits: Normalized T-cell clonal expansion was also low in some nonresponders.

TCRdb's table, derived via immunoSEQ multiplex PCR, lists solely in-frame clones and lacks some. The sample holds about 66,000 clones, around 85% seen once. Autoimmune disease history or systemic immunosuppression excluded patients. The chain combines TRBV6-5 with TRBJ2-4, with no clear D. This clonotype originated in an adult with an advanced solid tumor such as melanoma, head and neck, liver or kidney cancer. The sample in question was CD4+ or CD8+ T cells sorted from blood, obtained in a trial of the OX40 agonist ivuxolimab. CDR3 sequence: CASSYGDIQYF. The DNA of the CDR3 is TGTGCCAGCAGTTATGGGGACATTCAGTACTTC.